One T cell receptor beta chain is described in this entry. The PCR was carried out with 60 Vbeta primers and 13 Jbeta primers. Some clones are missing from TCRdb's copy, which holds only in-frame ones; the method was immunoSEQ multiplex PCR. This table has about 95,000 clones, roughly three quarters appearing once. This CDR3 region has 15 residues. Deletions cut 0 bases from V and 6 bases from J, with 14 bases between. Germline V gene sequence: CDR1 SGHTA, CDR2 FQGNSA. The entry originates in a study of cytomegalovirus exposure and HLA in healthy donors. Whole-study context: Earlier results showed almost 120 million unique TCR beta sequences derived from around 170 million T cells.

Donors sampled were nominally healthy, though unrecorded immune exposures were likely. The TCR was taken from a woman aged 40 to 49 in good health and CMV-seronegative. The chain joins TRBV7-2 to TRBJ1-2; D gene unclear. The source material was PBMCs. In DNA, the CDR3 is TGTGCCAGCAGCTTAGCCCCTGGAGAGCAACATGGCTACACCTTC. It is translated as CASSLAPGEQHGYTF.